This T cell receptor (beta chain) was profiled in a study of T cell responses to AZD1222 COVID-19 vaccine. Whole-study results and caveats: Sampling that yielded the repertoires occurred only after the peak T cell response. Nearly half of spike-specific TCRs reportedly target variant regions that are unmutated in the B.1.351 and B.1.1.7 variants. Two AZD1222 administrations were followed by greater Spike-specific TCR breadth and depth.

Produced via immunoSEQ multiplex PCR; TCRdb's table is partial and in-frame only. Of around 160,000 clones in the sample, about nine tenths were seen once. A note on this clone: Its antigen remains unidentified.

The CDR3 consists of 13 residues. CDR1 MGHRA and CDR2 YSYEKL come from the germline V gene. V was shortened by 0 bases and J by 7 bases, with 7 bases between the two germline ends. This specimen was peripheral blood, taken on day 0 of MenACWY control vaccination. The chain recombines TRBV4-1 with TRBJ2-1; D uncertain. This sequence was found in an adult in good health. The CDR3 spells CASSQETVNEQFF. The CDR3 DNA reads TGCGCCAGCAGCCAAGAAACGGTAAATGAGCAGTTCTTC.